The rows below give T cell receptor beta chains drawn from one sample of a study of T cells in Graves' hyperthyroidism and ophthalmopathy. TCRdb redid the calling of the multiplex PCR reads with MiXCR, one entry per CDR3 protein. The data show around 690,000 distinct CDR3 sequences, 15% to 20% seen once. The source material was blood. The receptor set was obtained from a man aged 45 to 65 with Graves' hyperthyroidism. Each CDR3 is given with its conserved first and last residue. The order of the fields is clone size, D gene, V gene, J gene, CDR3 protein, CDR3 DNA. D genes are given only for firm matches. Clone size appears in some rows only: once, few, many, or a class for an expanded clone.

-	TRBD1	TRBV19	TRBJ1-2	CASSPGTGEYGYTF	TGTGCCAGTAGTCCCGGGACAGGGGAGTATGGCTACACCTTC
once	-	TRBV15	TRBJ1-4	CATSRVLRDDEKLFF	TGTGCCACCAGCAGAGTCCTCAGGGATGATGAAAAACTGTTTTTT
many	-	TRBV2	TRBJ2-7	CASKPIPGTGEQYF	TGTGCCAGCAAACCCATTCCAGGAACGGGGGAGCAGTACTTC
-	-	TRBV7-2	TRBJ2-2	CASRRQENTGELFF	TGTGCCAGCAGGAGACAGGAGAACACCGGGGAGCTGTTTTTT
few	-	TRBV6-6	TRBJ2-3	CAGSYSKRPGTASTDTQYF	TGTGCCGGCAGTTACTCGAAACGTCCCGGGACGGCGAGCACAGATACGCAGTATTTT
few	-	TRBV7-3	TRBJ2-2	CASSPPHTGELFF	TGTGCCAGCAGCCCCCCACACACCGGGGAGCTGTTTTTT
few	-	TRBV19	TRBJ2-7	CASSPRDTKYEQYF	TGTGCCAGTAGTCCGCGAGACACCAAATACGAGCAGTACTTC
-	-	TRBV15	TRBJ1-3	CATSHPSGNTIYF	TGTGCCACCAGCCACCCCTCTGGAAACACCATATATTTT
many	TRBD1	TRBV18	TRBJ1-5	CASSKRQEGGLYSNQPQHF	TGTGCCAGCTCAAAGCGACAGGAAGGGGGCCTTTATAGCAATCAGCCCCAGCATTTT
many	-	TRBV29-1	TRBJ2-7	CSVVQDYEQYF	TGCAGCGTTGTTCAGGACTACGAGCAGTACTTC
-	-	TRBV29-1	TRBJ2-3	CSVPPLGERTDTQYF	TGCAGCGTTCCCCCTTTGGGGGAGCGGACAGATACGCAGTATTTT
-	TRBD1	TRBV2	TRBJ2-7	CASSERQGVTFTYEQYF	TGTGCCAGCAGTGAGAGACAGGGAGTCACTTTTACCTACGAGCAGTACTTC
many	TRBD1	TRBV28	TRBJ1-2	CASSNSGTVNYGHTF	TGTGCCAGCAGCAACTCAGGGACAGTTAACTATGGCCACACCTTC
few	-	TRBV6-2/TRBV6-3	TRBJ1-1	CASSYSILNTEAFF	TGTGCCAGCAGTTATTCCATACTGAACACTGAAGCTTTCTTT
many	-	TRBV20-1	TRBJ2-5	CSARVPVRQQETQYF	TGCAGTGCTAGAGTCCCAGTCAGGCAACAAGAGACCCAGTACTTC
many	-	TRBV30	TRBJ2-3	CAWSGLLTDTQYF	TGTGCCTGGAGTGGACTCCTCACAGATACGCAGTATTTT
-	-	TRBV5-4	TRBJ2-5	CASSSIEEETQYF	TGTGCCAGCAGCTCCATAGAAGAAGAGACCCAGTACTTC
many	-	TRBV19	TRBJ2-6	CASGVPWGGVGANVLTF	TGTGCCAGTGGTGTACCATGGGGGGGCGTTGGGGCCAACGTCCTGACTTTC
many	TRBD1	TRBV11-3	TRBJ2-1	CASSGQGGYNEQFF	TGTGCCAGCAGCGGACAGGGGGGATACAATGAGCAGTTCTTC
many	-	TRBV2	TRBJ1-6	CASWGGSSYNSPLHF	TGTGCCAGCTGGGGAGGGAGCTCCTATAATTCACCCCTCCACTTT
-	-	TRBV12-5	TRBJ2-2	CASGLVVGPNTGELFF	TGTGCTAGTGGTTTGGTAGTCGGACCGAACACCGGGGAGCTGTTTTTT
-	TRBD1	TRBV7-9	TRBJ2-1	CASSQNTGGYEQFF	TGTGCCAGCAGTCAAAACACAGGGGGCTATGAGCAGTTCTTC
-	TRBD1	TRBV7-9	TRBJ1-5	CASSIQGYGNQPQHF	TGTGCCAGCAGCATACAGGGGTATGGCAATCAGCCCCAGCATTTT
-	TRBD1	TRBV28	TRBJ2-1	CASRRAGQGRSTTDEQFF	TGTGCCAGCAGAAGGGCGGGACAGGGGAGGTCTACGACAGATGAGCAGTTCTTC
-	TRBD2	TRBV7-9	TRBJ2-3	CASSFGTSEATDTQYF	TGTGCCAGCAGCTTCGGGACTAGCGAGGCCACAGATACGCAGTATTTT
-	-	TRBV9	TRBJ1-1	CASSVAGASRAFF	TGTGCCAGCAGCGTAGCAGGGGCCTCGCGGGCTTTCTTT
few	-	TRBV12-3/TRBV12-4	TRBJ2-5	CASSVGSLIGETQYF	TGTGCCAGCAGTGTCGGGTCCCTGATCGGAGAGACCCAGTACTTC
few	TRBD2	TRBV5-1	TRBJ2-4	CASSLGGTSGSHIQYF	TGCGCCAGCAGCTTGGGGGGGACTAGCGGGAGCCACATTCAGTACTTC
many	-	TRBV6-1	TRBJ2-5	CASSRDSGETQYF	TGTGCCAGCAGCAGGGACTCAGGAGAGACCCAGTACTTC
many	TRBD1	TRBV2	TRBJ2-3	CASSEAHGRGPTDTQYF	TGTGCCAGCAGTGAAGCGCACGGCAGGGGGCCCACAGATACGCAGTATTTT
-	TRBD2	TRBV7-9	TRBJ2-1	CASSTDTSGFFDEQFF	TGTGCCAGCAGCACGGATACTAGCGGGTTCTTCGATGAGCAGTTCTTC
many	TRBD1	TRBV12-3/TRBV12-4	TRBJ1-5	CASSAGTGRSNQPQHF	TGTGCCAGCAGTGCGGGGACAGGTAGGAGCAATCAGCCCCAGCATTTT
many	-	TRBV12-3/TRBV12-4	TRBJ2-7	CASSLGGLSYEQYF	TGTGCCAGCAGTTTAGGGGGACTCTCCTACGAGCAGTACTTC
-	-	TRBV6-2/TRBV6-3	TRBJ1-1	CTSSYSVDSTEAFF	TGTACCAGCAGTTACTCAGTCGACAGCACTGAAGCTTTCTTT
few	-	TRBV3-1	TRBJ1-1	CASSHSPTAGNTEAFF	TGTGCCAGCAGCCATTCTCCCACGGCCGGGAACACTGAAGCTTTCTTT
many	TRBD1	TRBV12-3/TRBV12-4	TRBJ2-1	CASSPGQGWNEQFF	TGTGCCAGCAGTCCAGGACAGGGTTGGAATGAGCAGTTCTTC
-	TRBD1	TRBV27	TRBJ2-5	CASSPSGQGGETQYF	TGTGCCAGCAGTCCCTCGGGACAGGGGGGGGAGACCCAGTACTTC
many	-	TRBV11-2	TRBJ2-3	CASSSSRDADTQYF	TGTGCCAGCAGCTCGAGCAGGGACGCAGATACGCAGTATTTT
-	-	TRBV19	TRBJ1-6	CASTGGQKNNSPLHF	TGTGCCAGTACCGGCGGACAGAAGAATAATTCACCCCTCCACTTT
-	TRBD2	TRBV20-1	TRBJ2-1	CSAGSGKDFYNEQFF	TGCAGTGCTGGTAGCGGGAAAGATTTCTACAATGAGCAGTTCTTC
many	TRBD2	TRBV14	TRBJ2-7	CASSQPFIAGGPEQYF	TGTGCCAGCAGCCAACCCTTCATAGCGGGAGGGCCCGAGCAGTACTTC
-	-	TRBV4-1	TRBJ2-7	CASSQGGGGSYEQYF	TGCGCCAGCAGCCAAGGGGGCGGTGGGTCCTACGAGCAGTACTTC
-	-	TRBV6-1	TRBJ2-2	CASSTDYRRATNTGELFF	TGTGCCAGCAGCACTGACTATAGGAGAGCGACGAACACCGGGGAGCTGTTTTTT
many	TRBD2	TRBV28	TRBJ2-3	CASSLPGGEADTQYF	TGTGCCAGCAGTCTCCCGGGGGGAGAGGCAGATACGCAGTATTTT
many	TRBD2	TRBV27	TRBJ2-5	CASSPRGGAAETQYF	TGTGCCAGCAGTCCCCGCGGGGGGGCCGCAGAGACCCAGTACTTC
many	TRBD1	TRBV12-3/TRBV12-4	TRBJ2-7	CASSLGEGTGVYEQYF	TGTGCCAGCAGTTTAGGGGAAGGGACAGGCGTTTACGAGCAGTACTTC
many	-	TRBV28	TRBJ1-1	CASSSQKDRWTEAFF	TGTGCCAGCAGTTCCCAAAAGGACAGATGGACTGAAGCTTTCTTT
few	-	TRBV3-1	TRBJ1-3	CASSQEWGGGNTIYF	TGTGCCAGCAGCCAAGAATGGGGCGGCGGAAACACCATATATTTT
many	-	TRBV20-1	TRBJ2-7	CSARSGRQNEQYF	TGCAGTGCTAGGTCCGGGCGCCAAAACGAGCAGTACTTC
many	-	TRBV29-1	TRBJ2-7	CSVERRQGSYEQYF	TGCAGCGTTGAACGCCGGCAGGGGTCTTACGAGCAGTACTTC
-	-	TRBV15	TRBJ1-6	CATSRGGIGNSPLHF	TGTGCCACCAGCAGAGGAGGGATTGGGAATTCACCCCTCCACTTT
-	-	TRBV5-1	TRBJ1-3	CASSPGQQGSGNTIYF	TGCGCCAGCAGCCCGGGGCAACAGGGCTCTGGAAACACCATATATTTT
-	TRBD1	TRBV3-1	TRBJ1-1	CASSQLGQTEAFF	TGTGCCAGCAGCCAACTGGGACAGACTGAAGCTTTCTTT